The entry below describes one TCR beta chain. The entry originates in a study of blood T cell repertoires in COVID-19. Study-wide background: Both acute and convalescent COVID-19 samples were obtained from the United States, Italy and Spain.

Original handling: Reference gene primer amplification yielded estimated nucleated cell counts. Sequencing used immunoSEQ multiplex PCR; TCRdb keeps in-frame clones, though not all of them. For V, J and clone size, that table is used; D and trimming come from the DNA. The profile shows 60,000 to 90,000 clones, 84% of them singletons. CDR1 and CDR2 from the germline V gene are SGHRS and YFSETQ. V gave up 4 bases and J gave up 3 bases, with 12 bases separating them. This CDR3 has 14 residues. The V and J genes are TRBV5-1 and TRBJ2-3; no firm D call. The receptor's source is a man aged 45-65 years with acute or convalescent COVID-19. Sequenced sample: peripheral blood. The CDR3 nucleotides are TGCGCCAGCAGCCCGGGTTTTCGGACAGATACGCAGTATTTT. Its translation: CASSPGFRTDTQYF.